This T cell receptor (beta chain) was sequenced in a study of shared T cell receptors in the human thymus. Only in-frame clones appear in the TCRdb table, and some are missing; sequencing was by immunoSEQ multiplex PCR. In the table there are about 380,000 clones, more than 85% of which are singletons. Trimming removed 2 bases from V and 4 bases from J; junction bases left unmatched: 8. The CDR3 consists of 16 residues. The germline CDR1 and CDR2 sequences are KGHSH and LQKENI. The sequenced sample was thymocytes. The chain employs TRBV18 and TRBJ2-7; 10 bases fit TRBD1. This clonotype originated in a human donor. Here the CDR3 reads CASSPEKDRGRYEQYF. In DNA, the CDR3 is TGTGCCAGCTCACCAGAGAAGGACAGGGGGAGGTACGAGCAGTACTTC.